Each of the 4 T cell receptor beta chains below was sequenced from the same sample in a study of PD-1 blockade in classical Hodgkin lymphoma. Assay used: immunoSEQ multiplex PCR; TCRdb lists only in-frame clones, some missing. The table includes some 23,000 clones, 70% to 80% detected once. Relapse was seen in all patients after autologous stem cell transplantation, and brentuximab vedotin exposure was variable. Sequenced material: peripheral blood mononuclear cells (PBMCs), taken before the second cycle of nivolumab. These receptors were obtained from a human donor with classical Hodgkin lymphoma.

This clone has only one observation. The CDR3 loop reads CASSLWEGAGNSPLHF. CDR3 in DNA: TGTGCCAGCAGTTTATGGGAGGGGGCAGGAAATTCACCCCTCCACTTT. This chain uses TRBV28 with TRBJ1-6; 7 bases fit TRBD1. V trimming: 0 bases; J trimming: 7 bases; junction bases outside the gene matches: 6. The CDR3 runs 16 residues. CDR1 and CDR2 from the germline V gene are MDHEN and SYDVKM. Using reference TRBV28 and TRBJ1-6 for the parts outside the CDR3, the full variable domain is DVKVTQSSRYLVKRTGEKVFLECVQDMDHENMFWYRQDPGLGLRLIYFSYDVKMKEKGDIPEGYSVSREKKERFSLILESASTNQTSMYLCASSLWEGAGNSPLHFGNGTRLTVT.

The V call is TRBV7-2, the J call TRBJ1-3; D is undetermined. Trimming shortened V by 2 bases and J by 0 bases, and 11 bases separated the two germline ends. The germline V gene encodes CDR1 SGHTA and CDR2 FQGNSA. The CDR3 totals 16 residues. In nucleotides, the CDR3 is TGTGCCAGCAGCTTACAAAGCCCTGGCTCTGGAAACACCATATATTTT. This translates into CASSLQSPGSGNTIYF.

The V gene is TRBV9, the J gene TRBJ1-5; D is unresolved. Germline V lookup: CDR1 SGDLS, CDR2 YYNGEE. V lost 0 bases and J lost 4, with 11 bases in between. The CDR3 has 15 amino acids. CDR3: CASSVGGGLNQPQHF. DNA for the CDR3: TGTGCCAGCAGCGTAGGGGGAGGTCTAAATCAGCCCCAGCATTTT.

V is TRBV2 and J is TRBJ2-3; TRBD1 matches at 8 bases. Germline CDR1 SNHLY, CDR2 FYNNEI. The ends lost 2 bases at V and 3 bases at J; junction bases unmatched: 1. The CDR3 spans 14 residues. This CDR3 reads CASSEQGATDTQYF. CDR3 in DNA: TGTGCCAGCAGTGAACAGGGGGCGACAGATACGCAGTATTTT.